The present T cell receptor (beta chain) was sequenced within a study of T cells in Graves' hyperthyroidism and ophthalmopathy. Authors of the study amplified TCR beta CDR3 regions from RNA transcripts. In the first-round RT-PCR of the TCR CDR3, the HTBI primer set was used. TCRdb ran MiXCR on the multiplex PCR reads and lists one entry per CDR3 protein. The sample consists of some 800,000 distinct CDR3 sequences, over 35% of them appearing once. Germline V gene data show CDR1 as LNHDA and CDR2 as SQIVND (reference sequence). The CDR3 covers 13 residues. V lost 6 bases and J lost 4, with 12 bases in between. This clonotype occurred many times.

The chain joins TRBV19 to TRBJ1-1; D unclear. The source is a man aged 18 to 35 with Graves' hyperthyroidism. Input material: blood. CDR3 nucleotide sequence: TGTGCCAGTAGCACCCGAGGAGTCACTGAAGCTTTCTTT. Protein product: CASSTRGVTEAFF.